This T cell receptor beta chain derives from a study of blood T cell repertoires in COVID-19 (TCRdb year 2020). Regarding the study in general: Samples covering the acute and convalescent phases of COVID-19 were provided by collaborators in the United States, Italy and Spain. The dataset comprised deeply sampled blood TCRbeta repertoires from subjects exposed to, actively infected with, or recovered from COVID-19. The samples were drawn from the first 160 participants of the ongoing ImmuneRACE study and from 1,254 subjects provided by 6 global collaborators. Where HLA class I and class II types were available, the types were taken from metadata supplied by the sample provider, not from assay-based typing. The material from the prospective study consisted of cDNA or gDNA derived from T cells, B-cell-depleted T cells, or PBMCs. The repertoires were released in a freely available public database meant as a resource for research on the immune response to SARS-CoV-2. The sample metadata nearly always contained a de-identified subject ID, COVID-19 status, age in years and sex. General findings and caveats noted by the study authors: The amount of clinical and demographic metadata varied by source and participant and was provided uncurated.

From the germline V gene, CDR1 is MNHEY and CDR2 is SVGAGI. For this chain, trimming is 6 bases at the V end and 3 bases at the J end, and the number of junction bases without a gene match is 8. Taken from cysteine to phenylalanine, the CDR3 has 14 residues. Just CDR3 DNA is preserved here, 42 bases in frame from base 1. TCRbeta CDR3 regions were amplified from genomic DNA by means of the immunoSEQ Assay, a bias-controlled multiplex PCR. The authors' pipeline ran thus. The number of nucleated cells in each sample was estimated from the amplification of reference gene primers within the assay. To quantify the absolute abundance of each unique TCRbeta CDR3 rearrangement, sequence reads were collapsed and filtered. For each sample, productive Simpson clonality was calculated by taking the square root of Simpson's diversity index across productive rearrangements. The immuneACCESS repertoire file appears here via TCRdb, limited to in-frame rearrangements. These files lack a portion of the clones; in checked studies, under half of the deficit traces to unresolved V genes, and the cause of the others is not known. V and J calls and clone size are those listed in that table; D and trimming were worked out from the DNA. In this sample the table shows 55,000 to 75,000 clones, around 70% of which occur a single time. The leading ten clones occupy 22% of the sample.

Concerning this clone itself: It has no known antigen specificity. Base quality data are lacking; no much larger clone is found one base away.

Whole blood was collected in K2EDTA tubes by collaborating institutions according to the institutions' own protocols. For TCRbeta analysis, collaborators shipped samples in one of three forms: frozen whole blood, isolated PBMCs, or DNA extracted from either of those sample types. The clonotype comes from a man aged 55-75 years with acute or convalescent COVID-19. The chain joins TRBV6-5 to TRBJ2-7; 7 bases in the middle match TRBD2. Sequencing input: peripheral blood. The DNA sequence is as follows: TGTGCCAGCAGATCGGCGGGAGTAGGCTACGAGCAGTACTTC. Translated, this is CASRSAGVGYEQYF.